The present TCR beta chain was sequenced within a study of CD8 T cells in ankylosing spondylitis. General observations from the study: There were earlier reports of some motif variants in reactive arthritis synovial fluid and blood.

The CDR3 totals 14 residues. CDR1 is SGDLS, CDR2 YYNGEE, per germline. The V and J ends lost 4 bases and 1 base respectively, with 12 bases between them. For TCR beta, libraries came from quantitative 5'-RACE with molecular barcodes. TCRdb reprocessed the 5' RACE reads with MiXCR, giving one entry per CDR3 protein. The sample records some 27,000 distinct CDR3 sequences, 4.5% to 5.5% being singletons. There are many counts of this clonotype. Its antigen is unidentified. The material sequenced was blood, either unsorted or a sorted T cell fraction (not recorded which). The chain employs TRBV9 and TRBJ2-7; D is perhaps TRBD2 (5 bases). This TCR was sampled from a female donor with ankylosing spondylitis or in good health (not recorded which). In DNA form, the CDR3 reads TGTGCCAGCAGCCCGAGGACTCGTTCCTACGAGCAGTACTTC. Translated, it gives CASSPRTRSYEQYF.